These T cell receptor beta chains were read from a single sample in a study of blood T cells in healthy people across ages. TCRdb re-analysed the 5' RACE reads in MiXCR, keeping a single row per CDR3 protein. The table shows 450,000 to 650,000 distinct CDR3 sequences, with 24% occurring only once. The same specimen was also included in a second study, on T cells of mothers and their children.

Sequenced: blood. These TCRs come from a boy aged 5-17 years in good health. The CDR3 runs from the conserved cysteine through the conserved F or W. Size tells how often a clone was seen (once, few, many) or the class of an expanded clone, and some rows leave it out.

clone size	J gene	V gene	CDR3 protein
many	TRBJ2-7	TRBV27	CASSLSLAGEQYF
NA	TRBJ2-1	TRBV5-1	CASSGGLTIDYNEQFF
few	TRBJ1-5	TRBV28	CALDRLRTGPRQPQHF
once	TRBJ2-1	TRBV4-3	CASSASGMDPYNEQFF
few	TRBJ1-5	TRBV2	CASNAQGDSNQPQHF
few	TRBJ2-2	TRBV4-1	CASSQVSGENTGELFF
NA	TRBJ2-3	TRBV30	CAWSVHGGATDTQYF
NA	TRBJ1-2	TRBV6-2/TRBV6-3	CASSPLTRGYGYTF
NA	TRBJ2-2	TRBV21-1	CASRSNGELFF
NA	TRBJ2-7	TRBV28	CASSLKGTSGGLSYEQYF
many	TRBJ2-2	TRBV2	CASSVSGGAVTGELFF
NA	TRBJ1-1	TRBV28	CASSLLTRIPQIDTEAFF
NA	TRBJ2-3	TRBV5-1	CASSLLGHQATDTQYF
NA	TRBJ2-7	TRBV29-1	CSVVISGVEQYF
NA	TRBJ2-1	TRBV6-2/TRBV6-3	CASSYSTASGRAKYNEQFF
NA	TRBJ2-1	TRBV6-5	CASSYPTSGGYNEQFF
few	TRBJ2-5	TRBV28	CASSLSGTGSTQYF
NA	TRBJ2-2	TRBV6-6	CASSSDRSRAGELFF
few	TRBJ2-5	TRBV7-2	CASSPRTGYETQYF
few	TRBJ2-5	TRBV2	CASSDESAETQYF
few	TRBJ2-1	TRBV7-9	CASNPPGTGEVNEQFF
few	TRBJ2-3	TRBV28	CASSERTGAPTDTQYF
few	TRBJ2-4	TRBV3-1	CASSQGPDFGGNIQYF
many	TRBJ2-5	TRBV6-1	CASSDGKASSGFQETQYF
many	TRBJ2-7	TRBV7-6	CASRPGQGYEQYF
NA	NA	TRBV7-2	CASSGGQSSSYEQYF
NA	NA	TRBV2	CASRGLAGVPYEQYF
once	TRBJ1-2	TRBV11-2	CASSLADRDYGYTF
NA	TRBJ1-5	TRBV20-1	CSASSGDQPQHF
NA	TRBJ2-7	TRBV6-5	CASSYRITSSYSYEQYF
few	TRBJ1-1	TRBV11-2	CASSLRTGSTEAFF
NA	TRBJ2-7	TRBV27	CASSLYDCSYEQYF
few	TRBJ1-6	TRBV25-1	CASIGNEGVNSPLHF
NA	NA	TRBV20-1	CSASGRTDYEQYF